This paragraph reports one T cell receptor (beta chain). Antigen: not known. TCRdb's copy holds only in-frame clones and misses some; the assay was immunoSEQ multiplex PCR. The repertoire holds about 81,000 clones, about 93% seen once, with 14% in the top ten. The data were taken from a study of OX40 agonist ivuxolimab in advanced cancers. Findings and limits, study-wide: CD4+ and CD8+ T cells in blood underwent clonal expansion by week 6 at 0.1 to 3.0 mg/kg. Undetermined was the antigen specificity of the expanded peripheral T cells.

CDR1 is MNHEY, CDR2 SMNVEV, per germline (reference sequence). V gave up 5 bases and J gave up 5 bases, with 9 bases separating them. The CDR3 sequence is 12 residues long. The receptor's source is an adult with an advanced solid tumor such as melanoma, head and neck, liver or kidney cancer. V usage is TRBV27 and J usage is TRBJ1-1; D might be TRBD1 (6 bases). The sample consisted of CD4+ or CD8+ T cells sorted from blood, taken in a trial of the OX40 agonist ivuxolimab. Here the CDR3 DNA reads TGTGCCAGCAGTCAAGGGGGGACTGAAGCTTTCTTT. This encodes CASSQGGTEAFF.